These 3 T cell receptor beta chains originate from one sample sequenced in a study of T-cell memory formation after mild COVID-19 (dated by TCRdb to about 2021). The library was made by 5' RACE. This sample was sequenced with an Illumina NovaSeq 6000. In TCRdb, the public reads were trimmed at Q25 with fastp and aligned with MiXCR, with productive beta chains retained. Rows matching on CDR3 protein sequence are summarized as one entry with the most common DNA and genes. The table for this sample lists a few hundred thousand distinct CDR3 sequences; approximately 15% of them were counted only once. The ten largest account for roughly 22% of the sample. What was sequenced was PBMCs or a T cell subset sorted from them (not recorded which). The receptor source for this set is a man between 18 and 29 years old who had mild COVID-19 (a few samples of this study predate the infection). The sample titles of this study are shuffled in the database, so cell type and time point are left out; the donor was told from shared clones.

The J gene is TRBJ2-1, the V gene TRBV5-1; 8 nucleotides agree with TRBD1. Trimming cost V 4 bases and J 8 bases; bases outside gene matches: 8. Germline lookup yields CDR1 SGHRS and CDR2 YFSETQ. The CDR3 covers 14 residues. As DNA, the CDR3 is TGCGCCAGCAGCGGCGGACAGGGTCCGGATGAGCAGTTCTTC. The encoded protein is CASSGGQGPDEQFF.

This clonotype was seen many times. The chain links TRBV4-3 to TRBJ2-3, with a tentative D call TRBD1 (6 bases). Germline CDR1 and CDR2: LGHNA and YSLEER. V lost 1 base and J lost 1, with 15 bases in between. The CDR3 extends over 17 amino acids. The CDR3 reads CASSQGSGVVGTDTQYF. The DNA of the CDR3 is TGCGCCAGCAGCCAAGGCTCAGGGGTGGTGGGCACAGATACGCAGTATTTT.

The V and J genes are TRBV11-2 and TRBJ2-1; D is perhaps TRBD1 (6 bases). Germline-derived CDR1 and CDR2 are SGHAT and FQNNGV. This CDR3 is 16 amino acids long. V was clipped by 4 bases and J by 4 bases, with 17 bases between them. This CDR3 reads CASSSIRGPEYNEQFF. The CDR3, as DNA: TGTGCCAGCAGCTCCATCAGGGGACCAGAATACAATGAGCAGTTCTTC.